Listed below are T cell receptor beta chains from one sample, sequenced in a study of identical twins. TCRdb re-derived calls from the 5' RACE reads in MiXCR, one entry per CDR3 protein. The data hold about 280,000 distinct CDR3 sequences, with under 9.5% observed a single time. The same data also went into a second study, on yellow fever vaccine responses in identical twins.

Sequenced sample: memory (CD45RO+) T cells sorted from blood. All receptors come from a woman between 18 and 29 years old in good health. Each CDR3 is given with its conserved first and last residue. D genes are given only for firm matches. Expanded clones are given a class, and other clones once, few, many or no size at all.

D,size,J,V,CDR3,DNA
TRBD1,few,TRBJ1-5,TRBV12-3/TRBV12-4,CASSWGQYNQPQHF,TGTGCCAGCAGTTGGGGACAGTACAATCAGCCCCAGCATTTT
-,few,TRBJ1-3,TRBV5-4,CASSLDPGTGNTIYF,TGTGCCAGCAGCTTGGATCCAGGGACGGGAAACACCATATATTTT
TRBD1,few,TRBJ1-1,TRBV10-1,CASRTGVNTEAFF,TGCGCCAGCAGAACAGGGGTGAACACTGAAGCTTTCTTT
-,-,TRBJ1-4,TRBV4-1,CASSQDRERTTNEKLFF,TGCGCCAGCAGCCAAGATCGGGAGAGGACAACTAATGAAAAACTGTTTTTT
TRBD2,-,TRBJ2-4,TRBV5-1,CASSRGLAGGPENIQYF,TGCGCCAGCAGCCGGGGACTAGCGGGGGGGCCTGAAAACATTCAGTACTTC
TRBD2,few,TRBJ2-1,TRBV5-1,CASSPSGLAGGPNNEQFF,TGCGCCAGCAGCCCTTCGGGACTAGCGGGAGGACCAAACAATGAGCAGTTCTTC
-,many,TRBJ2-3,TRBV14,CASSQDLVDTQYF,TGTGCCAGCAGCCAAGACTTGGTAGATACGCAGTATTTT
TRBD1,many,TRBJ1-1,TRBV12-3/TRBV12-4,CASSPGTGGFLNTEAFF,TGTGCCAGCAGTCCGGGGACAGGGGGTTTCCTGAACACTGAAGCTTTCTTT
-,few,TRBJ2-5,TRBV18,CASSPPPGRETQYF,TGTGCCAGCTCACCACCGCCAGGGAGGGAGACCCAGTACTTC
-,many,TRBJ1-2,TRBV7-9,CASTFWGAASGGYTF,TGTGCCAGCACCTTCTGGGGGGCGGCCTCTGGTGGCTACACCTTC
-,-,TRBJ2-1,TRBV4-1,CASSQVTVDNEQFF,TGCGCCAGCAGCCAAGTGACAGTAGACAATGAGCAGTTCTTC
-,many,TRBJ1-5,TRBV12-3/TRBV12-4,CASSGARGGQRPQHF,TGTGCCAGCAGTGGAGCGCGGGGGGGACAAAGGCCCCAGCATTTT
-,many,TRBJ1-6,TRBV20-1,CSARDPTRPRSPLHF,TGCAGTGCTAGAGATCCGACACGGCCTAGATCACCCCTCCACTTT
-,-,TRBJ2-2,TRBV6-5,CASSYGGSGRTGELFF,TGTGCCAGCAGTTACGGAGGTAGCGGAAGAACCGGGGAGCTGTTTTTT
TRBD2,-,TRBJ2-1,TRBV5-4,CASSPRTSGDLNEQFF,TGTGCCAGCAGCCCCAGGACTAGCGGAGACTTAAATGAGCAGTTCTTC
-,-,TRBJ2-7,TRBV3-1,CASSLRAGHGGGQYF,TGTGCCAGCAGCCTGAGGGCAGGGCACGGTGGTGGGCAGTACTTC
-,many,TRBJ2-5,TRBV12-3/TRBV12-4,CASSFVPRETQYF,TGTGCCAGCAGTTTTGTACCCCGAGAGACCCAGTACTTC
TRBD1,-,TRBJ1-2,TRBV10-3,CAISELQGWFGDGYTF,TGTGCCATCAGTGAATTACAGGGGTGGTTTGGTGATGGCTACACCTTC
TRBD2,many,TRBJ2-3,TRBV5-1,CASSLALAGGTDTQYF,TGCGCCAGCAGCTTGGCGCTAGCGGGTGGCACAGATACGCAGTATTTT
TRBD2,few,TRBJ2-1,TRBV20-1,CSASLGLASKGNEQFF,TGCAGTGCTTCTCTGGGACTAGCCTCGAAAGGCAATGAGCAGTTCTTC
TRBD1,few,TRBJ2-7,TRBV10-3,CAIRSGTGTSYEQYF,TGTGCCATCAGATCAGGGACAGGGACTTCCTACGAGCAGTACTTC
TRBD1,many,TRBJ1-2,TRBV9,CASSAGTGDRYGYTF,TGTGCCAGCAGCGCCGGGACAGGGGATAGGTATGGCTACACCTTC
TRBD2,few,TRBJ2-1,TRBV29-1,CSVVGGGAIEQFF,TGCAGCGTTGTTGGCGGGGGGGCCATTGAGCAGTTCTTC
-,-,TRBJ2-2,TRBV7-8,CASSLVRVPANTGELFF,TGTGCCAGCAGCTTAGTAAGGGTTCCCGCGAACACCGGGGAGCTGTTTTTT
-,many,TRBJ1-2,TRBV5-1,CASSLGDINYGYTF,TGCGCCAGCAGCTTGGGGGACATAAACTATGGCTACACCTTC
TRBD2,many,TRBJ2-3,TRBV2,CASSGGSTDTQYF,TGTGCCAGTAGCGGGGGAAGCACAGATACGCAGTATTTT
-,-,TRBJ1-2,TRBV10-3,CAISSTLGGESSGYTF,TGTGCCATCAGTTCCACCTTGGGCGGGGAGAGTAGCGGCTACACCTTC
-,-,TRBJ2-1,TRBV7-6,CASSVSGSYNEQFF,TGTGCCAGCAGCGTTAGCGGCTCCTACAATGAGCAGTTCTTC
-,many,TRBJ2-3,TRBV6-1,CATLFGFEDTQYF,TGTGCCACCCTGTTCGGGTTTGAAGATACGCAGTATTTT
-,-,TRBJ2-7,TRBV12-3/TRBV12-4,CASSFAGYYEQYF,TGTGCCAGCAGTTTTGCAGGCTACTACGAGCAGTACTTC
-,-,TRBJ1-6,TRBV5-1,CASSSRGAYNSPLHF,TGCGCCAGCAGCTCAAGGGGGGCTTATAATTCACCCCTCCACTTT